The present entry profiles one T cell receptor (beta chain) with its context. Its specificity is not known. The donors were members of the approximately 130-subject validation cohort (separate from the approximately 670-subject first cohort). This CDR3 region has 16 residues. V dropped 4 bases and J dropped 1; count of bases not matched to a gene: 9. Germline V gene sequence: CDR1 KGHSH, CDR2 LQKENI. TCRdb's copy holds only in-frame clones and misses some; the assay was immunoSEQ multiplex PCR. This table holds approximately 160,000 clones, around nine tenths found once. The sample comes from a study of cytomegalovirus exposure and HLA in healthy donors. Study-wide results and caveats: Most TCR sequences were rare, but some public TCRs occurred in many donors. A few chains linked to CMV were shown in vitro to be specific for CMV antigens.

The chain links TRBV18 to TRBJ1-2, with 7 positions matching TRBD1. Sequenced material: PBMCs. This clonotype originated in a young man in good health and CMV-seropositive. The CDR3 region is CASSQRDSEVNYGYTF. CDR3 sequence (DNA): TGTGCCAGCTCACAACGGGACAGCGAAGTTAACTATGGCTACACCTTC.